Below are 21 T cell receptor beta chains sequenced from a single sample in a study of T cells in Graves' hyperthyroidism and ophthalmopathy (dated by TCRdb to the late 2010s). Library preparation employed multiplex PCR. Reads for this sample came from an Illumina HiSeq 2000. Amplification of TCR beta CDR3 regions was carried out from RNA transcripts. The first round of RT-PCR for the TCR CDR3 was performed with the HTBI primer set and the Qiagen OneStep RT-PCR kit. The public sequencing data were trimmed at Q25 with fastp and processed into clonotypes with MiXCR by TCRdb, which kept only in-frame beta chains. Duplicate CDR3 protein sequences are folded into a single record with the most common DNA and genes. The sample table holds some 460,000 distinct CDR3 sequences, of which roughly 14% were seen once. Around 14% of the sample is held by the ten biggest clonotypes. Sequences were obtained from blood. Receptor source: a woman under 30 with Graves' hyperthyroidism.

This clonotype was counted ten times or more. V is TRBV7-9 and J is TRBJ2-3; unclear D gene. V shed 5 bases and J shed 4 bases, with 10 bases lying between them. In germline, CDR1 is SEHNR, CDR2 FQNEAQ (reference sequence). The CDR3 extends over 13 amino acids. DNA for the CDR3: TGTGCCAGCAGCAAACACCCCGCAGATACGCAGTATTTT. Translated, it gives CASSKHPADTQYF.

This chain's CDR3 is CSAGTQELSNTDTQYF. Written as DNA, the CDR3 is TGCAGTGCTGGAACGCAGGAGCTTTCTAACACAGATACGCAGTATTTT. This chain connects TRBV20-1 to TRBJ2-3; D gene uncertain. Germline lookup yields CDR1 DFQATT and CDR2 SNEGSKA (reference sequence). Trimming removed 5 bases at V and 2 bases at J, with 20 bases between. The CDR3 is made up of 16 amino acids.

In its sample, this clonotype was seen many times. J is TRBJ2-3 and V is TRBV2; D remains unclear. The length of the CDR3 is 14 residues. The germline gives CDR1 SNHLY, CDR2 FYNNEI. V was shortened by 6 bases and J by 1 base, with 11 bases between the two germline ends. This chain's CDR3 is CASRLNIRTDTQYF. The CDR3 DNA is TGTGCCAGCAGGCTCAATATTCGCACAGATACGCAGTATTTT.

A note on this clonotype: Since a much larger clone is just one base distant, this may be a read error. Here the CDR3 DNA reads TGCGCCAGCAGCCCTCGTTGGGGAACAGCTAGCACAGATACGCAGTATTTT. It yields the protein CASSPRWGTASTDTQYF. The gene calls are TRBV4-1 and TRBJ2-3, with unresolved D. The CDR3 covers 17 residues. V shed 4 bases and J shed 0 bases, with 17 bases lying between them. From germline, CDR1 is MGHRA and CDR2 YSYEKL.

This clonotype was found many times. The CDR3 DNA sequence: TGTGCCAGCAGCGTAGAAGGGGCAGGGTTGGCCATTCAGTACTTC. Encoded protein: CASSVEGAGLAIQYF. The J gene is TRBJ2-4, the V gene TRBV9; maybe TRBD1 (5 bases). Germline V gives CDR1 SGDLS, CDR2 YYNGEE. CDR3 length equals 15 residues. V lost 0 bases to trimming and J lost 9 bases, with 16 bases between them.

The genes are TRBV29-1 and TRBJ2-7; D possibly corresponds to TRBD2 (6 bases). Looked up from germline, CDR1 is SQVTM and CDR2 is ANQGSEA. Trimming removed 3 bases from V and 1 base from J, with 16 bases in between. The CDR3 contains 15 residues. The CDR3 nucleotides are TGCAGCGTTGAGTCCCCAGATAGCGGATCCTACGAGCAGTACTTC. Encoded protein: CSVESPDSGSYEQYF.

The V call is TRBV7-9, the J call TRBJ2-1; 8 nucleotides match TRBD1. CDR3 length: 16 residues. V shed 3 bases and J 10 bases; nucleotides not matched to a gene: 14. Germline CDR1 and CDR2: SEHNR and FQNEAQ (reference sequence). This CDR3 is CASSFVRTGNTGEQFF. The DNA of the CDR3 is TGTGCCAGCAGCTTTGTCCGGACAGGGAATACGGGGGAGCAGTTCTTC.

Ten or more counts support this clonotype. J is TRBJ1-2 and V is TRBV11-2; TRBD1 might be the D (6 bases). V shed 5 bases and J shed 5 bases, with 15 bases lying between them. The CDR3 totals 14 residues. Germline V gene data show CDR1 as SGHAT and CDR2 as FQNNGV. CDR3 sequence: CASSLQTGGYGYTF. Written as DNA, the CDR3 is TGTGCCAGCAGCCTCCAGACAGGAGGTTATGGCTACACCTTC.

This clonotype showed up many times. The V and J genes are TRBV19 and TRBJ2-7, with D perhaps given as TRBD1 or TRBD2 (5 bases each). V dropped 4 bases and J dropped 0 bases, with 13 bases sitting between them. This CDR3 has 15 amino acids. CDR1 and CDR2 from the germline V gene are LNHDA and SQIVND (reference sequence). CDR3 DNA sequence: TGTGCCAGTAGTACAACCGGGACGGGCTCCTACGAGCAGTACTTC. Translation: CASSTTGTGSYEQYF. The entire variable domain, with the rest obtained from reference TRBV19 and TRBJ2-7, is as follows: DGGITQSPKYLFRKEGQNVTLSCEQNLNHDAMYWYRQDPGQGLRLIYYSQIVNDFQKGDIAEGYSVSREKKESFPLTVTSAQKNPTAFYLCASSTTGTGSYEQYFGPGTRLTVT.

This clonotype was recorded at least ten times. V usage is TRBV7-3 and J usage is TRBJ2-7; 8 positions agree with TRBD2. The V gene's germline CDR1 is SGHTA and CDR2 FQGTGA. The CDR3 totals 14 residues. V was clipped by 3 bases and J by 6 bases; unmatched bases: 7. CDR3 in DNA: TGTGCCAGCAGCTTCAGCGGGAGCTCGGGCGAGCAGTACTTC. Translating gives CASSFSGSSGEQYF. Combining the CDR3 with reference TRBV7-3 and TRBJ2-7 gives the whole variable domain GAGVSQTPSNKVTEKGKYVELRCDPISGHTALYWYRQSLGQGPEFLIYFQGTGAADDSGLPNDRFFAVRPEGSVSTLKIQRTERGDSAVYLCASSFSGSSGEQYFGPGTRLTVT.

This clonotype has a count of ten or more. The chain is built from TRBV3-1 and TRBJ2-2, with unresolved D. The CDR3 is made up of 16 amino acids. Per germline, CDR1 LGHDT and CDR2 YNNKEL (reference sequence). V lost 1 base and J lost 4, with 13 bases in between. The CDR3 region is CASSQGASSRTGELFF. The CDR3 DNA reads TGTGCCAGCAGCCAAGGAGCCAGCAGTCGCACCGGGGAGCTGTTTTTT.

This clonotype showed up just a few times. The gene calls are TRBV18 and TRBJ1-4; TRBD1 agrees at 7 bases. V was clipped by 6 bases and J by 4 bases; unmatched bases: 8. This CDR3 spans 15 amino acids. The germline CDR1 and CDR2 sequences are KGHSH and LQKENI. CDR3 DNA sequence: TGTGCCAGCTCCCAAAGGGACAGCTATAATGAAAAACTGTTTTTT. It is translated as CASSQRDSYNEKLFF. The complete variable domain, with remaining parts taken from reference TRBV18 and TRBJ1-4, reads NAGVMQNPRHLVRRRGQEARLRCSPMKGHSHVYWYRQLPEEGLKFMVYLQKENIIDESGMPKERFSAEFPKEGPSILRIQQVVRGDSAAYFCASSQRDSYNEKLFFGSGTQLSVL.

This clonotype was seen many times. The V gene is TRBV5-8, the J gene TRBJ2-7, with 11 bases aligning to TRBD2. The CDR3 is made up of 18 amino acids. CDR1 is SGHTS, CDR2 YDEGEE, per germline. Trimming removed 0 bases from V and 7 bases from J; junction bases left unmatched: 15. CDR3 in DNA: TGTGCCAGCAGCTTGGCCCTGACAGTGCTAGCGGGAGGTCAAGAGCAGTACTTC. Its protein is CASSLALTVLAGGQEQYF.

This clonotype was recorded many times. The chain links TRBV5-8 to TRBJ2-7, with TRBD1 matching 7 bases. Losses at the gene ends were 2 bases for V and 3 bases for J; bases not matched to a gene: 5. The germline CDR1 and CDR2 sequences are SGHTS and YDEGEE. The CDR3 runs to 14 residues. CDR3 protein: CASSFDRVSYEQYF. CDR3 coding DNA: TGTGCCAGCAGCTTTGACAGGGTGAGCTACGAGCAGTACTTC.

This clonotype showed up just a few times. The V and J genes are TRBV2 and TRBJ1-6; 8 bases fit TRBD1. In germline, CDR1 is SNHLY, CDR2 FYNNEI. Unmatched junction bases numbered 7, after V lost 8 bases and J lost 4 bases. There are 15 residues in the CDR3. The CDR3 sequence is CASLTGDKYNSPLHF. CDR3 in DNA: TGTGCCAGCCTGACAGGGGATAAGTATAATTCACCCCTCCACTTT.

The chain joins TRBV18 to TRBJ2-5; 9 bases align to TRBD1. V shed 4 bases, J shed 2 bases, and the junction held 5 bases outside the gene matches. Germline assignment: CDR1 KGHSH and CDR2 LQKENI. The CDR3 covers 15 residues. CDR3 coding DNA: TGTGCCAGCTCACTCCGACAGGGGGTTCAAGAGACCCAGTACTTC. Amino acid sequence: CASSLRQGVQETQYF.

This clonotype was seen ten or more times. The chain joins TRBV12-3 or TRBV12-4 to TRBJ2-7, with 10 bases fitting TRBD1. This CDR3 is built from 13 residues. Trimming at V came to 6 bases and at J to 5 bases, leaving 4 bases not matched to a gene. CDR3 sequence reads: CASSRDRGNEQYF. CDR3 DNA: TGTGCCAGCAGCAGGGACAGGGGCAACGAGCAGTACTTC.

At least ten counts were recorded for this clonotype. The chain recombines TRBV12-5 with TRBJ2-2; D is perhaps TRBD1 (5 bases). The CDR3 has 14 residues. Trimming shortened V by 4 bases and J by 4 bases, and 10 bases separated the two germline ends. Germline loops: CDR1 LGHNT, CDR2 FRNRAP. The CDR3 region has the DNA TGTGCTAGTGGTTCGCAGGGTAGCACCGGGGAGCTGTTTTTT. Its protein product is CASGSQGSTGELFF.

This chain uses TRBV9 with TRBJ2-6; D is unresolved. The germline gives CDR1 SGDLS, CDR2 YYNGEE. The CDR3 is 15 residues long. V lost 3 bases and J lost 2, with 9 bases in between. This CDR3 reads CASSAHGAGANVLTF. CDR3 DNA sequence: TGTGCCAGCAGCGCACATGGCGCTGGGGCCAACGTCCTGACTTTC.

This rearrangement joins TRBV6-6 to TRBJ2-6; 11 bases match TRBD1. This CDR3 is built from 18 residues. Germline assignment: CDR1 MNHNY and CDR2 SVGAGI (reference sequence). V was pared by 2 bases and J by 1 base, with 4 bases of the junction left unmatched. CDR3 loop: CASSYRRDRGSGANVLTF. CDR3 nucleotides: TGTGCCAGCAGTTACCGCCGGGACAGGGGGTCTGGGGCCAACGTCCTGACTTTC.

V is TRBV5-1 and J is TRBJ1-2; D not certain. The CDR3 length is 14 residues. The germline V gene has CDR1 SGHRS and CDR2 YFSETQ. The germline V and J ends were trimmed by 4 bases and 5 bases, with 15 bases remaining between them. CDR3: CASSPSTAGYGYTF. CDR3 nucleotide sequence: TGCGCCAGCAGCCCCTCTACAGCGGGATATGGCTACACCTTC.